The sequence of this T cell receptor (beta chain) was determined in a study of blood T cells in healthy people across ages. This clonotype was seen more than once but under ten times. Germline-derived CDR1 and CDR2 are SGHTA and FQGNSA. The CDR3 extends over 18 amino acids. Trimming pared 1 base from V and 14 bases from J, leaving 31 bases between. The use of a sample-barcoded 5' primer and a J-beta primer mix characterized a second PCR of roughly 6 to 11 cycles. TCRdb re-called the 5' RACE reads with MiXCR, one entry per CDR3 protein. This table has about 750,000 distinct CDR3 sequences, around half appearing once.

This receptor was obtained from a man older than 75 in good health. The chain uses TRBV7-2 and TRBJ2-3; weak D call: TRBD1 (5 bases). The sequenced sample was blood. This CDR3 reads CASSLGPGAGSKHRYAYF. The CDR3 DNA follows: TGTGCCAGCAGCTTAGGTCCTGGAGCAGGGTCAAAGCACAGATACGCGTATTTT. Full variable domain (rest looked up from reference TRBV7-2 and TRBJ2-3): GAGVSQSPSNKVTEKGKDVELRCDPISGHTALYWYRQSLGQGLEFLIYFQGNSAPDKSGLPSDRFSAERTGGSVSTLTIQRTQQEDSAVYLCASSLGPGAGSKHRYAYFGPGTRLTVL.